The rows below give T cell receptor beta chains drawn from one sample of a study of T cells in Graves' hyperthyroidism and ophthalmopathy. TCRdb fed the multiplex PCR reads into MiXCR, producing one record per CDR3 protein. Of approximately 410,000 distinct CDR3 sequences listed, 14% to 15% are singletons. Sequencing used blood. The receptors were sampled from a man aged 18-30 years with Graves' ophthalmopathy. The CDR3 runs from the conserved cysteine through the conserved F or W. A D gene is named only where the DNA matches it firmly. Clone size, where shown, is once, few, many, or a class for clones that have expanded.

D: TRBD1
size: once
J: TRBJ1-1
V: TRBV7-9
CDR3: CASSSGQAAFF
DNA: TGTGCCAGCAGCTCGGGACAGGCGGCTTTCTTT

D: NA
size: many
J: TRBJ2-7
V: TRBV6-1
CDR3: CASSEAGSEQYF
DNA: TGTGCCAGCAGTGAAGCTGGGTCGGAGCAGTACTTC

D: NA
size: many
J: TRBJ1-1
V: TRBV10-1
CDR3: CASSESGRYTEAFF
DNA: TGCGCCAGCAGTGAGTCTGGCAGATACACTGAAGCTTTCTTT

D: TRBD1
size: many
J: TRBJ1-2
V: TRBV18
CDR3: CASSPLGTAYGYTF
DNA: TGTGCCAGCTCACCACTCGGGACAGCCTATGGCTACACCTTC

D: NA
size: few
J: TRBJ2-1
V: TRBV24-1
CDR3: CATGGAQTYNEQFF
DNA: TGTGCCACCGGGGGGGCACAAACCTACAATGAGCAGTTCTTC

D: TRBD2
size: NA
J: TRBJ2-5
V: TRBV4-2
CDR3: CASSQASGVSQETQYF
DNA: TGTGCCAGCAGCCAAGCGAGCGGGGTGAGCCAAGAGACCCAGTACTTC

D: TRBD1
size: NA
J: TRBJ1-3
V: TRBV9
CDR3: CASSETGGGNTIYF
DNA: TGTGCCAGCAGCGAGACAGGGGGAGGAAACACCATATATTTT

D: NA
size: many
J: TRBJ1-5
V: TRBV5-5
CDR3: CASSLRRDQPQHF
DNA: TGTGCCAGCAGCTTGCGCAGGGATCAGCCCCAGCATTTT

D: NA
size: NA
J: TRBJ1-1
V: TRBV15
CDR3: CATSRGVGVGTEAFF
DNA: TGTGCCACCAGCAGAGGGGTCGGGGTTGGCACTGAAGCTTTCTTT

D: TRBD1
size: NA
J: TRBJ1-5
V: TRBV27
CDR3: CASSWTGPLQPQHF
DNA: TGTGCCAGCAGTTGGACAGGGCCCCTCCAGCCCCAGCATTTT

D: NA
size: many
J: TRBJ2-1
V: TRBV2
CDR3: CASSERNEQFF
DNA: TGTGCCAGCAGTGAACGCAATGAGCAGTTCTTC

D: NA
size: NA
J: TRBJ2-2
V: TRBV6-5
CDR3: CASSHSRSAGNTGELFF
DNA: TGTGCCAGCAGTCACTCCAGGTCCGCGGGGAACACCGGGGAGCTGTTTTTT

D: NA
size: many
J: TRBJ2-3
V: TRBV27
CDR3: CASSSSGGADTQYF
DNA: NA

D: NA
size: many
J: TRBJ1-1
V: TRBV27
CDR3: CASSFSSGTEAFF
DNA: TGTGCCAGCAGTTTCTCGTCAGGTACCGAAGCTTTCTTT

D: NA
size: many
J: TRBJ2-2
V: TRBV3-1
CDR3: CASSQVRYTGELFF
DNA: TGTGCCAGCAGCCAAGTGAGATACACCGGGGAGCTGTTTTTT

D: TRBD2
size: NA
J: TRBJ2-5
V: TRBV10-2
CDR3: CASSGGLAGGFQETQYF
DNA: TGCGCCAGCAGTGGTGGACTAGCGGGGGGCTTTCAAGAGACCCAGTACTTC

D: NA
size: NA
J: TRBJ2-5
V: TRBV9
CDR3: CASSPDGKTQYF
DNA: TGTGCCAGCAGCCCAGATGGGAAGACCCAGTACTTC

D: NA
size: many
J: TRBJ2-1
V: TRBV12-3/TRBV12-4
CDR3: CASSHRQSNEQFF
DNA: TGTGCCAGCAGCCATAGACAGTCTAATGAGCAGTTCTTC

D: TRBD2
size: NA
J: TRBJ2-3
V: TRBV12-3/TRBV12-4
CDR3: CASSFRRGSTDTQYF
DNA: TGTGCCAGCAGTTTCCGGCGGGGGAGCACAGATACGCAGTATTTT

D: TRBD1
size: many
J: TRBJ2-7
V: TRBV5-6
CDR3: CASSFRQGLYEQYF
DNA: TGTGCCAGCAGCTTCAGACAGGGGCTATACGAGCAGTACTTC

D: NA
size: many
J: TRBJ1-4
V: TRBV6-2/TRBV6-3
CDR3: CASSSAQGRREKLFF
DNA: TGTGCCAGCAGTTCCGCACAGGGAAGGCGTGAAAAACTGTTTTTT

D: TRBD1
size: many
J: TRBJ2-7
V: TRBV10-3
CDR3: CAISWDRVKTVEEQYF
DNA: TGTGCCATATCGTGGGACAGGGTGAAGACTGTGGAGGAGCAGTACTTC

D: TRBD2
size: few
J: TRBJ2-7
V: TRBV6-5
CDR3: CASSSFTAGGSYEQYF
DNA: TGTGCCAGCAGTTCGTTCACAGCGGGGGGCTCCTACGAGCAGTACTTC

D: TRBD2
size: many
J: TRBJ2-1
V: TRBV2
CDR3: CASTSSLAGGSYNEQFF
DNA: TGTGCCAGCACCTCGAGCCTAGCGGGAGGGTCCTACAATGAGCAGTTCTTC

D: NA
size: many
J: TRBJ1-1
V: TRBV6-5
CDR3: CASSYSKGRTEAFF
DNA: TGTGCCAGCAGTTACTCTAAGGGACGGACTGAAGCTTTCTTT

D: NA
size: many
J: TRBJ1-4
V: TRBV5-1
CDR3: CASSFAMIGDGEKLFF
DNA: TGCGCCAGCAGTTTTGCGATGATCGGGGATGGTGAAAAACTGTTTTTT

D: TRBD2
size: few
J: TRBJ2-7
V: TRBV20-1
CDR3: CSARDLAGDTYEQYF
DNA: TGCAGTGCTAGAGATCTAGCGGGGGACACCTACGAGCAGTACTTC

D: NA
size: NA
J: TRBJ1-3
V: TRBV27
CDR3: CASSLLSSRLSGNTIYF
DNA: TGTGCCAGCAGTTTACTGTCCTCACGGTTAAGTGGAAACACCATATATTTT

D: NA
size: many
J: TRBJ2-2
V: TRBV5-1
CDR3: CASSKTRTQGWVGGELFF
DNA: TGCGCCAGCAGCAAAACCAGAACGCAGGGCTGGGTCGGCGGGGAGCTGTTTTTT

D: NA
size: many
J: TRBJ2-7
V: TRBV6-5
CDR3: CASSYSLSAAIYEQYF
DNA: TGTGCCAGCAGTTACTCGCTATCTGCTGCAATCTACGAGCAGTACTTC

D: NA
size: NA
J: TRBJ1-6
V: TRBV27
CDR3: CASSRQPFYNSPLHF
DNA: TGTGCCAGCAGTCGGCAGCCCTTCTATAATTCACCCCTCCACTTT

D: TRBD1
size: NA
J: TRBJ2-7
V: TRBV5-1
CDR3: CASSRDSQFDYEQYF
DNA: TGCGCCAGCAGCAGGGACAGCCAATTCGACTACGAGCAGTACTTC

D: NA
size: many
J: TRBJ1-2
V: TRBV11-2
CDR3: CASIPTTGHYGYTF
DNA: TGTGCCAGCATCCCAACAACGGGGCACTATGGCTACACCTTC

D: NA
size: NA
J: TRBJ2-6
V: TRBV12-3/TRBV12-4
CDR3: CASSESTGANVLTF
DNA: TGTGCCAGCAGTGAATCTACCGGGGCCAACGTCCTGACTTTC

D: NA
size: many
J: TRBJ1-1
V: TRBV20-1
CDR3: CSARAKNTEAFF
DNA: TGCAGTGCTAGAGCCAAGAACACTGAAGCTTTCTTT

D: NA
size: NA
J: TRBJ2-5
V: TRBV7-9
CDR3: CASSLGHPEGETQYF
DNA: TGTGCCAGCAGCCTGGGGCATCCCGAGGGGGAGACCCAGTACTTC

D: NA
size: NA
J: TRBJ1-5
V: TRBV10-1
CDR3: CASIDKGINQPQHF
DNA: TGCGCCAGCATCGACAAGGGAATAAATCAGCCCCAGCATTTT

D: TRBD2
size: NA
J: TRBJ2-7
V: TRBV7-2
CDR3: CASSLGTSGRATYEQYF
DNA: TGTGCCAGCAGCTTAGGGACTAGCGGGAGGGCAACCTACGAGCAGTACTTC

D: NA
size: many
J: TRBJ2-2
V: TRBV11-3
CDR3: CASSANPRDTDNTGELFF
DNA: TGTGCCAGCAGCGCCAACCCCCGGGACACTGATAACACCGGGGAGCTGTTTTTT

D: TRBD1
size: NA
J: TRBJ1-1
V: TRBV12-3/TRBV12-4
CDR3: CASSMGTGNTEAFF
DNA: TGTGCCAGCAGTATGGGGACAGGGAACACTGAAGCTTTCTTT

D: NA
size: many
J: TRBJ1-3
V: TRBV29-1
CDR3: CSVEDSVGNTIYF
DNA: TGCAGCGTTGAAGACTCAGTTGGAAACACCATATATTTT